A selection of T cell receptor beta chains follows, all from one sample in a study of T cell responses to AZD1222 COVID-19 vaccine. Measured with immunoSEQ multiplex PCR; TCRdb has only the in-frame clones, and not every one. The data show 110,000 or so clones, more than 70% seen once. This specimen was peripheral blood, taken 28 days after the second AZD1222 dose. The origin of the receptors is an adult who received the AZD1222 COVID-19 vaccine. Each CDR3 is given with its conserved first and last residue. The order of the fields is J gene, V gene, CDR3 protein.

j_call: TRBJ1-2
v_call: TRBV28
cdr3_aa: CASIPLRQGRSYGYTF

j_call: TRBJ2-2
v_call: TRBV5-4
cdr3_aa: CASSFSSGRPSSTGELFF

j_call: TRBJ1-5
v_call: TRBV5-6
cdr3_aa: CASSSSDGYSNQPQHF

j_call: TRBJ2-2
v_call: TRBV7-2
cdr3_aa: CASSLVSPQTGELFF

j_call: TRBJ2-1
v_call: TRBV9
cdr3_aa: CASSAISGNEQFF

j_call: TRBJ2-2
v_call: TRBV5-1
cdr3_aa: CASSLPPLAGNTGELFF

j_call: TRBJ2-2
v_call: TRBV4-3
cdr3_aa: CASGWRTNTGELFF

j_call: TRBJ2-3
v_call: TRBV5-6
cdr3_aa: CASSLWSSGGDTQYF

j_call: TRBJ2-7
v_call: TRBV5-1
cdr3_aa: CASSSTTYEQYF

j_call: TRBJ1-5
v_call: TRBV15
cdr3_aa: CATSRDFSRGSNQPQHF

j_call: TRBJ2-5
v_call: TRBV18
cdr3_aa: CASSPIGLAGDETQYF

j_call: TRBJ1-2
v_call: TRBV7-9
cdr3_aa: CASSLGSIANYGYTF

j_call: TRBJ1-1
v_call: TRBV29-1
cdr3_aa: CSVVGGKETEAFF

j_call: TRBJ1-6
v_call: TRBV5-6
cdr3_aa: CASSLGTGMNSPLHF

j_call: TRBJ2-2
v_call: TRBV28
cdr3_aa: CASRPGTRTGELFF

j_call: TRBJ2-1
v_call: TRBV7-2
cdr3_aa: CASSPRGPGTGSHPARFF

j_call: TRBJ2-7
v_call: TRBV27
cdr3_aa: CASSPDRDRGREQYF

j_call: TRBJ1-2
v_call: TRBV28
cdr3_aa: CASSTPAGVFGYTF

j_call: TRBJ1-1
v_call: TRBV6-4
cdr3_aa: CASSEQGNTEAFF

j_call: TRBJ2-7
v_call: TRBV7-2
cdr3_aa: CASSFTRGYEQYF

j_call: TRBJ1-4
v_call: TRBV3-1/TRBV3-2
cdr3_aa: CASSPQGAPTNEKLFF

j_call: TRBJ1-1
v_call: TRBV9
cdr3_aa: CASNPGSHWGNTEAFF

j_call: TRBJ2-1
v_call: TRBV5-1
cdr3_aa: CASSSPPGRVYNEQFF

j_call: TRBJ1-6
v_call: TRBV7-2
cdr3_aa: CASSNRQGLNSPLHF

j_call: TRBJ2-1
v_call: TRBV18
cdr3_aa: CASSPPGVTGSEQFF

j_call: TRBJ1-2
v_call: TRBV3-1/TRBV3-2
cdr3_aa: CASSQAPMSYGYTF

j_call: TRBJ1-3
v_call: TRBV7-2
cdr3_aa: CASSLVGTHSGNTIYF

j_call: TRBJ1-1
v_call: TRBV6-4
cdr3_aa: CASSDSSRGTEAFF

j_call: TRBJ1-2
v_call: TRBV5-4
cdr3_aa: CASSLGESSGYTF